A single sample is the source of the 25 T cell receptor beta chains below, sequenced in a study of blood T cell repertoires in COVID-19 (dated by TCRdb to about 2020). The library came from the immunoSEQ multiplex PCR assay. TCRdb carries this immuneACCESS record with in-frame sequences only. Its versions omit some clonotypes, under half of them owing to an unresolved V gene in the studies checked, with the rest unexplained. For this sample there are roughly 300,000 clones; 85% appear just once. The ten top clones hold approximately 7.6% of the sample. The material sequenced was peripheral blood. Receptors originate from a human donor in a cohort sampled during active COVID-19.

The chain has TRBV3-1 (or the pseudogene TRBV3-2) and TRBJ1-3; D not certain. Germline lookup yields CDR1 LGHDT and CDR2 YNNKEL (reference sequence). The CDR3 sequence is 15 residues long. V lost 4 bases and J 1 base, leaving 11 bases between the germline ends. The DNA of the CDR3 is TGTGCCAGCAGCCGCGCCCTGCGTTCTGGAAACACCATATATTTT. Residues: CASSRALRSGNTIYF.

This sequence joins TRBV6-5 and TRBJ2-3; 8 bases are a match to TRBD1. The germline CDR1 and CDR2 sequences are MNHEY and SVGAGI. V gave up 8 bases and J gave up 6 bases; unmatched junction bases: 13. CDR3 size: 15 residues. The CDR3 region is CASSQRTGSSDTQYF. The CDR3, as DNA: TGTGCCAGCTCTCAGAGGACAGGGTCTTCTGATACGCAGTATTTT.

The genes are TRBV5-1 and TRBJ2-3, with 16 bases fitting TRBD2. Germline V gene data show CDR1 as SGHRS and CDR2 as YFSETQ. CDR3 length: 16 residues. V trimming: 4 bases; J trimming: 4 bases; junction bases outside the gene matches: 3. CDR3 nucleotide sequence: TGCGCCAGCAGCGCGGGGACTAGCGGGGGGGCAGATACGCAGTATTTT. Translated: CASSAGTSGGADTQYF.

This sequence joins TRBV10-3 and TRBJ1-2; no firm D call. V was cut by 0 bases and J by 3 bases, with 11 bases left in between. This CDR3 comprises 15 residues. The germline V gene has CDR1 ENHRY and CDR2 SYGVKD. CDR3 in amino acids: CAISESILTDYGYTF. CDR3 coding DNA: TGTGCCATCAGTGAGTCGATTTTAACAGACTATGGCTACACCTTC.

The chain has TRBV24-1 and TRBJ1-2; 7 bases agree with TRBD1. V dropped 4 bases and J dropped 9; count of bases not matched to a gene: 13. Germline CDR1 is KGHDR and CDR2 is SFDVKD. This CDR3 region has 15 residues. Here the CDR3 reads CATSEGTDPDMRYTF. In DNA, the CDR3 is TGTGCCACCAGTGAGGGGACAGATCCCGATATGCGCTACACCTTC.

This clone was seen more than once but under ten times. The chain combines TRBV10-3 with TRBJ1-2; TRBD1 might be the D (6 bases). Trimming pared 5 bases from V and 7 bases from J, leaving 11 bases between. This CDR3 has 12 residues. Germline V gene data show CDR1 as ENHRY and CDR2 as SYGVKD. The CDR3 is CAISSDSSGYTF. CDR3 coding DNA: TGTGCCATCAGTTCGGACAGTTCTGGCTACACCTTC.

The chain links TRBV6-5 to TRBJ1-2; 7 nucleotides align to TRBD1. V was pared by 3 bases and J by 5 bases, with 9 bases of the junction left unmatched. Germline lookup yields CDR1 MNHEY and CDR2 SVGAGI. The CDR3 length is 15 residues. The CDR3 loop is CASSYTQKTGYGYTF. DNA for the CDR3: TGTGCCAGCAGTTATACCCAGAAGACAGGGTATGGCTACACCTTC.

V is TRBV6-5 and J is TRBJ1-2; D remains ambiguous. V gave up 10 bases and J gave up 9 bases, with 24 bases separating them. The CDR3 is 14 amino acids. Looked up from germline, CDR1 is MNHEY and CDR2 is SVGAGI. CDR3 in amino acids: CATQPRVGRIRYTF. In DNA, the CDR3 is TGTGCCACCCAGCCTAGGGTGGGGAGGATTCGCTACACCTTC.

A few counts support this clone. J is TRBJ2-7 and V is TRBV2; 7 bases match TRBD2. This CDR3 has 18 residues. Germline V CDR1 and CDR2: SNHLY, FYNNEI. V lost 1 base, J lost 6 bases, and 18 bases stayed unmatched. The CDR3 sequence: CASSEVWREGSSLAEQYF. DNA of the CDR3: TGTGCCAGCAGTGAAGTTTGGAGGGAGGGATCGAGCTTAGCCGAGCAGTACTTC.

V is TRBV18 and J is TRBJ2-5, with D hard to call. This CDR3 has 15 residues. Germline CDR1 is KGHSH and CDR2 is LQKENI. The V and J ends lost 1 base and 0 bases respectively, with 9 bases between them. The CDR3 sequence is CASSPQFGYQETQYF. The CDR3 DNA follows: TGTGCCAGCTCACCACAGTTCGGTTACCAAGAGACCCAGTACTTC.

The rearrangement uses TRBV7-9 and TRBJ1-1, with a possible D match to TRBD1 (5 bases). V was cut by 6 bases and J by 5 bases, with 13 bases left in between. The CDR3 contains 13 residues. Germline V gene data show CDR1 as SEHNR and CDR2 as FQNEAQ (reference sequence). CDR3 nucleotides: TGTGCCAGCAGTCGGCCGGGGGAGACTGAAGCTTTCTTT. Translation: CASSRPGETEAFF. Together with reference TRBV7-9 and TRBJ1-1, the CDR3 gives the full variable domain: DTGVSQNPRHKITKRGQNVTFRCDPISEHNRLYWYRQTLGQGPEFLTYFQNEAQLEKSRLLSDRFSAERPKGSFSTLEIQRTEQGDSAMYLCASSRPGETEAFFGQGTRLTVV.

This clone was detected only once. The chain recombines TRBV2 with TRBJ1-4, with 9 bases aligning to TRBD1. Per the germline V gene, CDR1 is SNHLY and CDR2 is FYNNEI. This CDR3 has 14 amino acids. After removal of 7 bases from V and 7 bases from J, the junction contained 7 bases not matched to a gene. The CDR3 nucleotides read TGTGCCAGCAACTTTTGGGACAGGGCTGAAAAACTGTTTTTT. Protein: CASNFWDRAEKLFF.

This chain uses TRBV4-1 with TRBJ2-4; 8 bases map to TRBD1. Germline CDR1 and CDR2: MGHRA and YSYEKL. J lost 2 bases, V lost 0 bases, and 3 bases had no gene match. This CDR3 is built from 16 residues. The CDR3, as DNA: TGCGCCAGCAGCCAAGATAACAGGGGGTCCAAAAACATTCAGTACTTC. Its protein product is CASSQDNRGSKNIQYF.

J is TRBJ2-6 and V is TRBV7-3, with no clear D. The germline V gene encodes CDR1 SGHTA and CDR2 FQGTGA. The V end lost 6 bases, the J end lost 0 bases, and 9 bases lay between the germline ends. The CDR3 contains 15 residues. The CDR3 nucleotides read TGTGCCAGCAGACTATATGGCTCTGGGGCCAACGTCCTGACTTTC. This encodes CASRLYGSGANVLTF.

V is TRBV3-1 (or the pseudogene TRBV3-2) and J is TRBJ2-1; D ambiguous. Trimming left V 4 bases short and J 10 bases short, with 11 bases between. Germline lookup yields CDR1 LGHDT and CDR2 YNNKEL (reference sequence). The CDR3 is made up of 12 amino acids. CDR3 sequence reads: CASSLYQEEQFF. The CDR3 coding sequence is TGTGCCAGCAGCCTATACCAAGAGGAGCAGTTCTTC.

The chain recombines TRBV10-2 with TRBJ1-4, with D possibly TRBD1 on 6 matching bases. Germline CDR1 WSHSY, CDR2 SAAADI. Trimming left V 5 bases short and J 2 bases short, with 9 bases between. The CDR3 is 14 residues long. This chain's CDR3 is CASSRTDTNEKLFF. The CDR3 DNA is TGCGCCAGCAGTCGGACAGACACTAATGAAAAACTGTTTTTT.

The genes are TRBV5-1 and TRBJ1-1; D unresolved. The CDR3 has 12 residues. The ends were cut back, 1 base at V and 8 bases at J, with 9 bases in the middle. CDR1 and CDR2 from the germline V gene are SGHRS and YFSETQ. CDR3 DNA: TGCGCCAGCAGCTTGACTAACATGGAAGCTTTCTTT. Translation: CASSLTNMEAFF.

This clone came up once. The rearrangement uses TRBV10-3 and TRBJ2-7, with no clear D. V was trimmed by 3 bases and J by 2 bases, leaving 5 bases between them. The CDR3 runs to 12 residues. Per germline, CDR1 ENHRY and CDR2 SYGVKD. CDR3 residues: CAISEHPYEQYF. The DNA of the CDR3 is TGTGCCATCAGTGAACATCCCTACGAGCAGTACTTC.

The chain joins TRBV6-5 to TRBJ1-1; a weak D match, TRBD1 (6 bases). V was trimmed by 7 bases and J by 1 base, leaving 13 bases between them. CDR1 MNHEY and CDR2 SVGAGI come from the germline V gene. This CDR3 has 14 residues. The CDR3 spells CASKKQGSNTEAFF. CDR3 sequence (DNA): TGTGCCAGCAAAAAACAGGGCTCGAACACTGAAGCTTTCTTT.

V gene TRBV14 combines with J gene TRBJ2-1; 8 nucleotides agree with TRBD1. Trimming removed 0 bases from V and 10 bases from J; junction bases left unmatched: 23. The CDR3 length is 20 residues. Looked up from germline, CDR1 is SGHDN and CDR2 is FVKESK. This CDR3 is CASSQDRASGGPNEDREQFF. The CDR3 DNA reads TGTGCCAGCAGCCAAGATAGGGCGTCAGGGGGCCCCAATGAGGATAGGGAGCAGTTCTTC.

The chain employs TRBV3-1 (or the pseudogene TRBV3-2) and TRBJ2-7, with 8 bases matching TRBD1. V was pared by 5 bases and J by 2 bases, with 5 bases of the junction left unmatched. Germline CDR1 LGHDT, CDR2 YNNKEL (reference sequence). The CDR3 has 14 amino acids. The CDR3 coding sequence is TGTGCCAGCAGCGCGCCGGACAGGGCCTACGAGCAGTACTTC. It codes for CASSAPDRAYEQYF.

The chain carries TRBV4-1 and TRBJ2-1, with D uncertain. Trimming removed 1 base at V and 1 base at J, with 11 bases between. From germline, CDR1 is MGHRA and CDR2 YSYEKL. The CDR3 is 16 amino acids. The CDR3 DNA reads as TGCGCCAGCAGCCAAGTAAGCGACGGTTCCTACAATGAGCAGTTCTTC. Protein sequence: CASSQVSDGSYNEQFF.

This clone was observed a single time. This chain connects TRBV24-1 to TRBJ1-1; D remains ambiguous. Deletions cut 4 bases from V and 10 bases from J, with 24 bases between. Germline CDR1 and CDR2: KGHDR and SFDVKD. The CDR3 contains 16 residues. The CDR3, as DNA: TGTGCCACCAGTGAGGCTACCCCGGGATCCTTCTCGAGAGCTTTCTTT. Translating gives CATSEATPGSFSRAFF.

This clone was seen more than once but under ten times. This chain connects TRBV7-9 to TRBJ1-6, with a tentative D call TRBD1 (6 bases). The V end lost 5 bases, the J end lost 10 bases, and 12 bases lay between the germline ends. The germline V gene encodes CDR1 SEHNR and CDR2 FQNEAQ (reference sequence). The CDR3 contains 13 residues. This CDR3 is CASSGDKSSPLHF. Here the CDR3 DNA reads TGTGCCAGCAGCGGGGACAAAAGCTCACCCCTCCACTTT.

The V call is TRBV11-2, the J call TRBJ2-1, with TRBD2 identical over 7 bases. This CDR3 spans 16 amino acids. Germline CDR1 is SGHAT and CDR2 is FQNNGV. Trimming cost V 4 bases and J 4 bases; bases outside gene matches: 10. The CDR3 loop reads CASSSQRGEPYNEQFF. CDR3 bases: TGTGCCAGCAGCTCGCAGCGGGGAGAACCATACAATGAGCAGTTCTTC.